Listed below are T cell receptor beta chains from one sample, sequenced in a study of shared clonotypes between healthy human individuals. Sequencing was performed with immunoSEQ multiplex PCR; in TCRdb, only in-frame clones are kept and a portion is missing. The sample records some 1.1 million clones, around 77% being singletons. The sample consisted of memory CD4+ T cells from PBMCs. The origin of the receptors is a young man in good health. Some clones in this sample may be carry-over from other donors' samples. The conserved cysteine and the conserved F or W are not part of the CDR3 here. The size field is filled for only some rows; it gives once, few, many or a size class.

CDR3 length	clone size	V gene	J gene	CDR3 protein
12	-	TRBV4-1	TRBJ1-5	ASSRPGQARPQH
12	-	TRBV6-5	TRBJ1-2	ASRRDFTHYGYT
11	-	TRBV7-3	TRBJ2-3	ASSSPGGDTQY
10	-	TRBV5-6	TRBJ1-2	ASSATGLGYT
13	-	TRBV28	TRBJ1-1	ASSSLGRSYTEAF
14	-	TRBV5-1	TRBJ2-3	ASSLLGQGRTDTQY
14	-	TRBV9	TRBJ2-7	ASSAGLAGSSYEQY
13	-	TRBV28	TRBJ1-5	ASSFPGSRVQPQH
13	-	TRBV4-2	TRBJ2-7	ASSQVGGSSYEQY
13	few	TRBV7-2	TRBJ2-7	ASSKWPGQAYEQY
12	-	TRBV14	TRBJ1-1	ASSQAGGVTEAF
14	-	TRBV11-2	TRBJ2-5	ASSLGGGQGRETQY
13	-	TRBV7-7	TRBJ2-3	ASSLAGGSTDTQY
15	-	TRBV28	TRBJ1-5	ASSFFWSGTGDQPQH
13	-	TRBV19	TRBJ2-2	ASSPTGTSTGELF
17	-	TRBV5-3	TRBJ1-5	ARSKKPGQGPNPNQPQH
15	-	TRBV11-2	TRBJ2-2	ASSLDGETTNTGELF
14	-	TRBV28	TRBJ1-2	ASSLSGRLGGYGYT
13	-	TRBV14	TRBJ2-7	ASSQGASGPYEQY
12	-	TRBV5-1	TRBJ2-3	ASKGLAATDTQY
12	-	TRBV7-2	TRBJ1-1	ASNPPPLNTEAF
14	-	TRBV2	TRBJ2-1	ASSGGLAGARAEQF
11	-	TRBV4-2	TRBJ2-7	ASSQRMYYEQY
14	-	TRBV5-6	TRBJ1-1	ASSSRRQGTDTEAF
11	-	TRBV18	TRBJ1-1	ASSLQWEDEAF
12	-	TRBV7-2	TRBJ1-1	ADRLTWQGTEAF
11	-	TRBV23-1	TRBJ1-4	ASSHGGVEKLF
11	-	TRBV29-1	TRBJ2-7	SVRRDSSYEQY